This T cell receptor beta chain originates from a study of T-cell reconstitution after alpha-beta-depleted transplantation in children. The CDR3 extends over 14 amino acids. CDR1 and CDR2 from the germline V gene are SGHRS and YFSETQ. V lost 0 bases and J lost 3, with 9 bases in between. In this sample, this clonotype turned up many times. Its antigen is undetermined. Whole-study findings and limits: Newly produced T cells mostly provided counts and TCRbeta diversity after one year, as hyperexpanded clones declined. Some patients' high day-60 TCRbeta diversity was attributed to recipient cells surviving conditioning. In patients about two months after transplant, alpha-beta T cells reportedly arose from several hundred expanded graft clones.

Unique molecular identifiers were used in preparing the TCRbeta library. TCRdb re-analysed the PCR reads in MiXCR, keeping a single row per CDR3 protein. The profile shows about 260,000 distinct CDR3 sequences, roughly 8.2% of them singletons. The TCR comes from a male patient younger than 18 who had a stem cell transplant for acute lymphoblastic leukemia, so the T cells may come from the graft donor. This rearrangement joins TRBV5-1 to TRBJ1-2; D remains unclear. The input for sequencing was PBMCs, mostly from graft donor cells, taken 180 days after TCRalphabeta/CD19-depleted stem cell transplant. The CDR3 DNA sequence: TGCGCCAGCAGCTTGGAAGGAAAGGACTATGGCTACACCTTC. It codes for CASSLEGKDYGYTF.